This TCR beta chain is from a study of T cells after yellow fever vaccination. Looking at the study overall: Those fractions that held only low numbers of cells were prepared using the SMART-Seq v4 Ultra Low Input RNA kit.

UMIs and a universal primer site were added when TCR cDNA was made by 5'RACE template switching. In TCRdb, the 5' RACE reads were re-called with MiXCR into one record per CDR3 protein. Here the sample spans fewer than 400,000 distinct CDR3 sequences, 6.2% being singletons. The CDR3 length is 15 residues. Trimming took off 6 bases at V and 2 bases at J, with 19 bases between the two ends. In germline, CDR1 is DFQATT, CDR2 SNEGSKA (reference sequence). V and J are TRBV20-1 and TRBJ2-5, with D possibly being TRBD2 (5 bases). The source material was PBMCs, sampled 5 days after the yellow fever booster vaccination. This TCR was sampled from a man between 25 and 39 years old who received the YFV17D yellow fever vaccine. This CDR3 is CSAPIRTGKQETQYF. The CDR3 DNA is TGCAGTGCCCCCATTAGAACCGGGAAACAAGAGACCCAGTACTTC.